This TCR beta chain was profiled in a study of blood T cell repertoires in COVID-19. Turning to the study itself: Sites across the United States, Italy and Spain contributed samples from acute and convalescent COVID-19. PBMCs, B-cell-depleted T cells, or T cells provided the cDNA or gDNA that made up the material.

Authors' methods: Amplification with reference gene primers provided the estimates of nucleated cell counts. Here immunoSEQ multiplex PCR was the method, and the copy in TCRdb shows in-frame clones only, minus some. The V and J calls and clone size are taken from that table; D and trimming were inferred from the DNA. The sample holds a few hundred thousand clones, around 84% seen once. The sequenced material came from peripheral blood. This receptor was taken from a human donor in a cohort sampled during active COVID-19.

CDR3 sequence: CASSTHRVQRYGYTF. The CDR3 nucleotides are TGTGCCAGCAGCACCCACAGGGTACAGCGCTATGGCTACACCTTC. The genes are TRBV9 and TRBJ1-2; weak D call: TRBD1 (6 bases). Trimming removed 4 bases at V and 4 bases at J, with 17 bases between. Germline CDR1 is SGDLS and CDR2 is YYNGEE. CDR3 length: 15 amino acids.